A single sample gave rise to the 16 T cell receptor beta chains below, sequenced in a study of identical twins. MiXCR, run by TCRdb on the 5' RACE reads, gives a single entry per CDR3 protein. The sample carries roughly 250,000 distinct CDR3 sequences, around 15% recorded once. The sample taken for sequencing was memory (CD45RO+) T cells sorted from blood. The receptor set was obtained from a woman aged 18-29 years in good health.

This clonotype appeared a few times. CDR3 in amino acids: CASSLGRYNQPQHF. DNA for the CDR3: TGTGCCAGCAGTTTGGGTCGGTACAATCAGCCCCAGCATTTT. The chain employs TRBV6-2 or TRBV6-3 and TRBJ1-5; D gene uncertain. Trimming removed 4 bases at V and 3 bases at J, with 10 bases between. CDR1 and CDR2 (germline): MNHEY, SVGEGT. CDR3 size: 14 residues.

The sample holds a few counts of this clonotype. V usage is TRBV24-1 and J usage is TRBJ2-1; no firm D call. CDR1 is KGHDR and CDR2 is SFDVKD in the germline V gene. Trimming pared 2 bases from V and 1 base from J, leaving 2 bases between. There are 13 residues in the CDR3. CDR3 residues: CATSDSSYNEQFF. The CDR3 region has the DNA TGTGCCACCAGTGATTCGTCCTACAATGAGCAGTTCTTC.

This clonotype has at least ten counts. The chain joins TRBV7-8 to TRBJ2-3; no clear D gene. V was clipped by 1 base and J by 2 bases, with 10 bases between them. Germline CDR1 reads SGHVS; CDR2 reads FQNEAQ. The CDR3 length is 15 residues. CDR3 protein: CASSLEAANTDTQYF. The CDR3 coding sequence is TGTGCCAGCAGCTTAGAGGCAGCCAACACAGATACGCAGTATTTT. Based on the CDR3 plus reference TRBV7-8 and TRBJ2-3, the full variable domain is GAGVSQSPRYKVAKRGQDVALRCDPISGHVSLFWYQQALGQGPEFLTYFQNEAQLDKSGLPSDRFFAERPEGSVSTLKIQRTQQEDSAVYLCASSLEAANTDTQYFGPGTRLTVL.

V usage is TRBV10-3 and J usage is TRBJ2-7; possible D gene TRBD1, 5 bases. Germline V gene data show CDR1 as ENHRY and CDR2 as SYGVKD. The V end was cut by 2 bases, the J end by 4 bases, with 9 bases between. CDR3 length equals 13 residues. The CDR3 sequence: CAISENQGYEQYF. In DNA form, the CDR3 reads TGTGCCATCAGTGAGAATCAGGGATACGAGCAGTACTTC.

V is TRBV2 and J is TRBJ2-1; 13 bases fit TRBD2. This CDR3 is built from 18 residues. J was trimmed by 1 base and V by 4 bases; bases with no gene match: 7. CDR1 and CDR2 from the germline V gene are SNHLY and FYNNEI. The CDR3 nucleotides read TGTGCCAGCAGTGGGACTAGCGGGGGACGGGGGTCCTACAATGAGCAGTTCTTC. Its protein product is CASSGTSGGRGSYNEQFF.

This clonotype was recorded a few times. The chain employs TRBV12-3 or TRBV12-4 and TRBJ2-2, with D tentatively TRBD1 (6 bases). The CDR3 spans 15 residues. V was clipped by 6 bases and J by 3 bases, with 14 bases between them. This chain's CDR3 is CASRISGTHTGELFF. The CDR3 DNA is TGTGCCAGCAGAATCTCCGGGACACACACCGGGGAGCTGTTTTTT.

This clonotype appeared a few times. The DNA for the CDR3 is TGCGCCAGCAGAGATCCGGAGGGGACAGGGTTTGGTGGTGAGCAGTTCTTC. Translating it yields CASRDPEGTGFGGEQFF. The rearrangement joins TRBV5-1 to TRBJ2-1; 9 bases fit TRBD1. After removal of 5 bases from V and 9 bases from J, the junction contained 18 bases not matched to a gene. The CDR3 covers 17 residues. The germline V gene encodes CDR1 SGHRS and CDR2 YFSETQ.

The chain combines TRBV7-2 with TRBJ2-1; 15 nucleotides agree with TRBD2. J gave up 7 bases and V 2 bases, and 6 bases lay outside the gene matches. The V gene's germline CDR1 is SGHTA and CDR2 FQGNSA. The CDR3 spans 17 residues. The DNA for the CDR3 is TGTGCCAGCAGCTTAAACGCGGGACTAGCGGGAGGAAATGAGCAGTTCTTC. Protein: CASSLNAGLAGGNEQFF.

In this sample, this clonotype turned up a few times. The genes are TRBV7-9 and TRBJ2-3; D uncertain. The CDR3 is 12 amino acids. Germline-derived CDR1 and CDR2 are SEHNR and FQNEAQ (reference sequence). Trimming cost V 4 bases and J 5 bases, with 7 bases left between them. The CDR3 protein is CASSSLGDTQYF. As DNA, the CDR3 is TGTGCCAGCAGCTCCCTAGGAGATACGCAGTATTTT.

CDR3 DNA: TGTGCCACCAGCAAGGGCGGGGCTGACCTCTCCTACAATGAGCAGTTCTTC. Protein sequence: CATSKGGADLSYNEQFF. The V call is TRBV15, the J call TRBJ2-1; possibly TRBD2 for D (6 bases). Trimming pared 4 bases from V and 0 bases from J, leaving 16 bases between. Germline-derived CDR1 and CDR2 are LNHNV and YYDKDF (reference sequence). The CDR3 consists of 17 residues.

This clonotype has only a few counts. The chain joins TRBV6-1 to TRBJ2-4; possible D gene TRBD2, 5 bases. Germline lookup yields CDR1 MNHNS and CDR2 SASEGT. The CDR3 extends over 11 amino acids. Trimming pared 11 bases from V and 8 bases from J, leaving 13 bases between. CDR3 nucleotides: TGTGCCTGGACTCGGACGTACATTCAGTACTTC. It specifies CAWTRTYIQYF.

Only a few counts were recorded for this clonotype. The chain couples TRBV5-5 to TRBJ1-4; D remains ambiguous. V was shortened by 4 bases and J by 6 bases, with 13 bases between the two germline ends. Germline CDR1 is SGHKS and CDR2 is YYEKEE (reference sequence). The CDR3 length is 14 residues. CDR3 sequence: CASSAASADEKLFF. For the CDR3, the DNA is TGTGCCAGCAGCGCCGCGAGTGCGGATGAAAAACTGTTTTTT.

This clonotype was seen a handful of times. V usage is TRBV30 and J usage is TRBJ2-5; the match to TRBD2 covers 8 bases. The CDR3 loop spans 14 amino acids. Germline CDR1 GTSNPN, CDR2 SVGIG (reference sequence). V lost 3 bases and J lost 10; bases outside the gene matches: 13. The CDR3 nucleotides are TGTGCCTGGAGGTGGACTAGCCCTTCATGGGGCCAGTACTTC. This gives the protein CAWRWTSPSWGQYF.

This clonotype appeared many times. The V call is TRBV7-8, the J call TRBJ2-3, with D hard to call. V was pared by 4 bases and J by 2 bases, with 19 bases between. The CDR3 runs 17 residues. Germline values: CDR1 SGHVS, CDR2 FQNEAQ. The CDR3 protein is CASSSFPFTAATDTQYF. The CDR3, as DNA: TGTGCCAGCAGCTCCTTCCCTTTTACTGCGGCCACAGATACGCAGTATTTT.

This chain connects TRBV5-1 to TRBJ2-3, with D possibly matching TRBD2 (7 bases). V lost 4 bases and J lost 0, with 9 bases in between. Germline V lookup: CDR1 SGHRS, CDR2 YFSETQ. This CDR3 is 14 amino acids long. The CDR3 spells CASSRGASTDTQYF. The CDR3 DNA reads TGCGCCAGCAGCCGGGGGGCCAGCACAGATACGCAGTATTTT.

The chain employs TRBV7-2 and TRBJ2-5, with D perhaps matching TRBD2 (5 bases). The germline V and J ends were trimmed by 1 base and 4 bases, with 10 bases remaining between them. Germline CDR1 SGHTA, CDR2 FQGNSA. The CDR3 is made up of 14 amino acids. The CDR3 loop is CASSLVRAGETQYF. The CDR3 DNA sequence: TGTGCCAGCAGCTTAGTACGGGCGGGAGAGACCCAGTACTTC.